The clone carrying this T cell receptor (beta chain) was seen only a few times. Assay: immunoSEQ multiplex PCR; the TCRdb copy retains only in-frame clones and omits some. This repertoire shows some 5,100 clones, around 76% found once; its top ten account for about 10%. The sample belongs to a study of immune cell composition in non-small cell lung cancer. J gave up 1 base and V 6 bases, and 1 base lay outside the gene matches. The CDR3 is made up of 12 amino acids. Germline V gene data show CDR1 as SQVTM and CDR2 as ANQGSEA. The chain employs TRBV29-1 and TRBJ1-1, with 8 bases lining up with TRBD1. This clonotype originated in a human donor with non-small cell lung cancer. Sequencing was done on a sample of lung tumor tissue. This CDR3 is CSVRGRNTEAFF. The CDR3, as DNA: TGCAGCGTCAGGGGGCGGAACACTGAAGCTTTCTTT.